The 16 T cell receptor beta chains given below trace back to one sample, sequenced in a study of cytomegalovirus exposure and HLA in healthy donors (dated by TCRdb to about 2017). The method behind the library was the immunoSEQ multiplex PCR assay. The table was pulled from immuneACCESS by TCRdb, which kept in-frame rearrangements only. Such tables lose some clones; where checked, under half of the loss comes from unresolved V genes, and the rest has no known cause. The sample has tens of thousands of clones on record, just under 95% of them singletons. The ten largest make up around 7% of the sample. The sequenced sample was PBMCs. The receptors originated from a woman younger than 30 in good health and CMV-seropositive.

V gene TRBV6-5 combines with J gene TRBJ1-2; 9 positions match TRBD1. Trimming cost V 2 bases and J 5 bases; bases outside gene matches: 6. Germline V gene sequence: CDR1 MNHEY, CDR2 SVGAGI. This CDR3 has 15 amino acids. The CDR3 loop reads CASSYKTGGGYGYTF. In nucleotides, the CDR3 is TGTGCCAGCAGTTACAAGACAGGGGGTGGATATGGCTACACCTTC.

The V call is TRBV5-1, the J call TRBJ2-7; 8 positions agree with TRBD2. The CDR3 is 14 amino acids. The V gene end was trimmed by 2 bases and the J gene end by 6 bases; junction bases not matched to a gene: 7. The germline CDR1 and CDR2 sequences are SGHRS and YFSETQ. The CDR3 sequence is CASSFSGTFPEQYF. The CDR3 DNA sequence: TGCGCCAGCAGCTTTAGCGGGACCTTCCCCGAGCAGTACTTC.

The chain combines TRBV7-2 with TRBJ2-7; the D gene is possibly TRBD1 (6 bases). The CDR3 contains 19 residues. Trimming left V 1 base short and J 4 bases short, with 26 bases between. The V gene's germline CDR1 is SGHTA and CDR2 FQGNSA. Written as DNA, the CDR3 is TGTGCCAGCAGCTTAGGAGGGGGAGTGGGTCGCGTAATAAGATACGAGCAGTACTTC. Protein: CASSLGGGVGRVIRYEQYF.

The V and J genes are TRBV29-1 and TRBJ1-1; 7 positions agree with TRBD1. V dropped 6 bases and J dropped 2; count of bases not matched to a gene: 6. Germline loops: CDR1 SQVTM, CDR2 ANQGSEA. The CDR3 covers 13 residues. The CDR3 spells CSVTGTANTEAFF. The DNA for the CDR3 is TGCAGCGTCACCGGGACAGCTAACACTGAAGCTTTCTTT.

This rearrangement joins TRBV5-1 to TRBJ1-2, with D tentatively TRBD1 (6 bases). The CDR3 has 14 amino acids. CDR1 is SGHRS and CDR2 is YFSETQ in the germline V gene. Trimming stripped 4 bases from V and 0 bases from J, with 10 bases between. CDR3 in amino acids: CASSGGQSNYGYTF. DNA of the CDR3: TGCGCCAGCAGCGGTGGACAGTCTAACTATGGCTACACCTTC.

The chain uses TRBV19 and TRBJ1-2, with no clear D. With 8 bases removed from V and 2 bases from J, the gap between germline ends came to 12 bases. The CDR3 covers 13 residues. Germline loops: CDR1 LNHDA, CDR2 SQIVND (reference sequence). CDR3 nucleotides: TGTGCCAGTCAAAAGGAGGGAAACTATGGCTACACCTTC. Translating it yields CASQKEGNYGYTF.

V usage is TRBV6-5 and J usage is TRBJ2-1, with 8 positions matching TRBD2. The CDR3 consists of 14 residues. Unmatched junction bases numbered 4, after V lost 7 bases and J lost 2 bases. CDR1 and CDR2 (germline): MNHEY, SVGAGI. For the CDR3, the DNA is TGTGCCAGCAACTTAGCGGGGCCCTACAATGAGCAGTTCTTC. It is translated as CASNLAGPYNEQFF.

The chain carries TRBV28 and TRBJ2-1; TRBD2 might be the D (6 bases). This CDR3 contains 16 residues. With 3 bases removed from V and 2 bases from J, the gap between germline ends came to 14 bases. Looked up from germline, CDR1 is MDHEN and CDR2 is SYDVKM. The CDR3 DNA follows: TGTGCCAGCAGTTTCTTACGGGAGAGCCCCTACAATGAGCAGTTCTTC. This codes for CASSFLRESPYNEQFF.

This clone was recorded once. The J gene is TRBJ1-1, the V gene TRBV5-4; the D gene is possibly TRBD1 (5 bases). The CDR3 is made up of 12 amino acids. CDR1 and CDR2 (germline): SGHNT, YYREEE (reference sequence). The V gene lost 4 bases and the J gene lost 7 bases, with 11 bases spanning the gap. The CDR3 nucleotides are TGTGCCAGCAGCGCCGGGGGGATTGAAGCTTTCTTT. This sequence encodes CASSAGGIEAFF.

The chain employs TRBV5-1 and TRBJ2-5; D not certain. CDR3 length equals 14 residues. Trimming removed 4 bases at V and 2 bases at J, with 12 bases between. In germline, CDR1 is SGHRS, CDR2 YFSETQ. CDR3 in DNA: TGCGCCAGCAGCCTCGATTCAGTACAAGAGACCCAGTACTTC. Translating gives CASSLDSVQETQYF.

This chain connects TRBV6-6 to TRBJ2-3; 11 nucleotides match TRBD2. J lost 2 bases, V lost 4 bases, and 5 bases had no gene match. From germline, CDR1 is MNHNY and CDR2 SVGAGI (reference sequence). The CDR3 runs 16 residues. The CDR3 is CASSWSSGGNTDTQYF. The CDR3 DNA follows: TGTGCCAGCAGTTGGTCTAGCGGGGGGAACACAGATACGCAGTATTTT.

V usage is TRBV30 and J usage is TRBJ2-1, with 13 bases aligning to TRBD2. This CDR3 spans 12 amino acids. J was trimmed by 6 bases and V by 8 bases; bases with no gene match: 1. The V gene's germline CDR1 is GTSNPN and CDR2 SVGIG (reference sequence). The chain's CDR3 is CAGTSGTNEQFF. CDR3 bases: TGTGCCGGGACTAGCGGGACCAATGAGCAGTTCTTC.

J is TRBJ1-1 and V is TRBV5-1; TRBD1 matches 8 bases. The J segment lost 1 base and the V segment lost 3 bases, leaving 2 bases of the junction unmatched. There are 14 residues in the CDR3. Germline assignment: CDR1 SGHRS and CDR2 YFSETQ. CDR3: CASSYGQGNTEAFF. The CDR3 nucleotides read TGCGCCAGCAGCTATGGACAGGGGAACACTGAAGCTTTCTTT.

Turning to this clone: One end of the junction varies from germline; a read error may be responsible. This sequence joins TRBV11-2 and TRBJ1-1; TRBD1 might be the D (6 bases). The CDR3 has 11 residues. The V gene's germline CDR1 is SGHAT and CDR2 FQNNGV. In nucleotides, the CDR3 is TGTGCCAGCAGCCCCTCGGTAAGACAGGCCTTT. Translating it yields CASSPSVRQAF. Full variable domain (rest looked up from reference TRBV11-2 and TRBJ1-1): EAGVAQSPRYKIIEKRQSVAFWCNPISGHATLYWYQQILGQGPKLLIQFQNNGVVDDSQLPKDRFSAERLKGVDSTLKIQPAKLEDSAVYLCASSPSVRQAFGQGTRLTVV.

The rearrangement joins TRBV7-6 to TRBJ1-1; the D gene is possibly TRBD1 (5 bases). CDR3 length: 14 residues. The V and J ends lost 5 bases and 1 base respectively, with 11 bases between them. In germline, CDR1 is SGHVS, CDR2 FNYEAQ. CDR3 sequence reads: CASSPLDRNTEAFF. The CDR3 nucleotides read TGTGCCAGCAGCCCTCTTGACAGGAACACTGAAGCTTTCTTT.

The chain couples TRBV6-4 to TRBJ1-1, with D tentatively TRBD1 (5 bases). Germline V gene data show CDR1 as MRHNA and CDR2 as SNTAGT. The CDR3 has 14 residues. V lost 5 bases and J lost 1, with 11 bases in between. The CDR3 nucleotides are TGTGCCAGCAGTCCGACGGGGGGGAACACTGAAGCTTTCTTT. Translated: CASSPTGGNTEAFF.